These T cell receptor beta chains were read from a single sample in a study of T cells in Graves' hyperthyroidism and ophthalmopathy. TCRdb itself ran the multiplex PCR reads through MiXCR, one entry per CDR3 protein. Of approximately 870,000 distinct CDR3 sequences in the sample, roughly 40% are singletons; the top ten hold 7% to 10%. Sequenced sample: blood. These TCRs come from a man between 18 and 35 years old with Graves' hyperthyroidism. Both conserved end residues are part of each CDR3. A D gene is named only where the DNA matches it firmly. Rows may omit the clone size; those that give it use once, few, many or a size class.

D: NA
J: TRBJ2-3
size: NA
V: TRBV6-5
DNA: TGTGCCAGCAGTACCGAGGGGGATACGCAGTATTTT
CDR3: CASSTEGDTQYF

D: NA
J: TRBJ1-2
size: few
V: TRBV5-5
DNA: TGTGCCAGCACGTTACGAAACTATGGCTACACCTTC
CDR3: CASTLRNYGYTF

D: TRBD2
J: TRBJ2-6
size: NA
V: TRBV7-2
DNA: TGTGCCAGCAGCTCAGTCGGGGGGTCTGGGGCCAACGTCCTGACTTTC
CDR3: CASSSVGGSGANVLTF

D: TRBD1
J: TRBJ1-2
size: NA
V: TRBV2
DNA: TGTGCCAGCGTTAGACGCGACAGGGGATTGGTATGGGGCTATGGCTACACCTTC
CDR3: CASVRRDRGLVWGYGYTF

D: TRBD1
J: TRBJ1-2
size: many
V: TRBV6-5
DNA: TGTGCCAGCAGTTTACAGCCGGGACAGGGAAACTATGGCTACACCTTC
CDR3: CASSLQPGQGNYGYTF

D: NA
J: TRBJ2-5
size: NA
V: TRBV3-1
DNA: TGTGCCAGCAGCCAAGACGAACTCCAAGAGACCCAGTACTTC
CDR3: CASSQDELQETQYF

D: NA
J: TRBJ2-7
size: many
V: TRBV7-9
DNA: TGTGCCAGCAGCTTAGAACGGTACTACGAGCAGTACTTC
CDR3: CASSLERYYEQYF

D: NA
J: TRBJ1-6
size: many
V: TRBV10-3
DNA: TGTGCCATCAGTGAGTCCGCGATGGGGAATGGGAATTCACCCCTCCACTTT
CDR3: CAISESAMGNGNSPLHF

D: NA
J: TRBJ2-7
size: NA
V: TRBV9
DNA: TGTGCCAGCAGCGTAGAGCCGGGGACCCTCTCCTACGAGCAGTACTTC
CDR3: CASSVEPGTLSYEQYF

D: NA
J: TRBJ2-7
size: NA
V: TRBV7-4
DNA: TGTGCCTGGACTTGGGGGGCAGGTAACGAGCAGTACTTC
CDR3: CAWTWGAGNEQYF

D: NA
J: TRBJ2-7
size: NA
V: TRBV2
DNA: TGTGCCAGCAGTGAAGAGGGACACCCCACCTACTACGAGCAGTACTTC
CDR3: CASSEEGHPTYYEQYF

D: NA
J: TRBJ1-4
size: NA
V: TRBV7-9
DNA: TGTGCCAGCAGCCCCCCGGAGGGCGGAAATGAAAAACTGTTTTTT
CDR3: CASSPPEGGNEKLFF

D: TRBD1
J: TRBJ1-1
size: many
V: TRBV12-3/TRBV12-4
DNA: TGTGCCAGCAGCCAGGGGGCGCGGACTGAAGCTTTCTTT
CDR3: CASSQGARTEAFF

D: TRBD1
J: TRBJ1-2
size: many
V: TRBV2
DNA: TGTGCCAGCAGTGAAATAGGACAGGGGACCGGTGGCTACACCTTC
CDR3: CASSEIGQGTGGYTF

D: NA
J: TRBJ2-2
size: once
V: TRBV2
DNA: TGTGCCAGCAGTTTAATCAGCACCGGGGAGCTGTTTTTT
CDR3: CASSLISTGELFF

D: TRBD1
J: TRBJ2-7
size: many
V: TRBV2
DNA: TGTGCCAGCCGCGACAGGGACTACGAGCAGTACTTC
CDR3: CASRDRDYEQYF

D: TRBD1
J: TRBJ1-2
size: NA
V: TRBV29-1
DNA: TGCAGCGTTGAGGTCGGGGGACAGGGGGCTGTTGGCTACACCTTC
CDR3: CSVEVGGQGAVGYTF

D: NA
J: TRBJ1-1
size: many
V: TRBV2
DNA: TGTGCCAGCTGGGTATACGACACTGAAGCTTTCTTT
CDR3: CASWVYDTEAFF

D: NA
J: TRBJ2-2
size: many
V: TRBV2
DNA: TGTGCCAGCATCATACCATACACCGGGGAGCTGTTTTTT
CDR3: CASIIPYTGELFF

D: NA
J: TRBJ1-1
size: many
V: TRBV20-1
DNA: TGCCAAACTGTTCGGGACACTGAAGCTTTCTTT
CDR3: CQTVRDTEAFF

D: TRBD1
J: TRBJ1-4
size: NA
V: TRBV6-1
DNA: TGTGCCAGCAGACCGGACAGGGGATCAACTAATGAAAAACTGTTTTTT
CDR3: CASRPDRGSTNEKLFF

D: NA
J: TRBJ1-5
size: many
V: TRBV9
DNA: TGTGCCAGCAGCGCGGACGGTAATCAGCCCCAGCATTTT
CDR3: CASSADGNQPQHF

D: NA
J: TRBJ1-2
size: few
V: TRBV20-1
DNA: TGCAGTGCTAGAGATCTGATGAGAGAGGGGCCCTACACCTTC
CDR3: CSARDLMREGPYTF

D: NA
J: TRBJ2-2
size: NA
V: TRBV14
DNA: TGTGCCAGCAGCGACCGACAGTGGACCGGGGAGCTGTTTTTT
CDR3: CASSDRQWTGELFF

D: TRBD2
J: TRBJ2-7
size: NA
V: TRBV3-1
DNA: TGTGCCAGCAGCGACGGACTAGCGGGAGGAGCCTACGAGCAGTACTTC
CDR3: CASSDGLAGGAYEQYF

D: NA
J: TRBJ1-5
size: NA
V: TRBV2
DNA: TGTGCCAGCAAAGGAGCTTATAGCAATCAGCCCCAGCATTTT
CDR3: CASKGAYSNQPQHF

D: NA
J: TRBJ2-7
size: NA
V: TRBV12-3/TRBV12-4
DNA: TGTGCCAGCAGCCCGCGACAGTACGAGCAGTACTTC
CDR3: CASSPRQYEQYF

D: TRBD1
J: TRBJ1-1
size: few
V: TRBV6-5
DNA: TGTGCCAGCAGTCCGACAGGGACGAGGGCTTTCTTT
CDR3: CASSPTGTRAFF

D: NA
J: TRBJ1-2
size: NA
V: TRBV20-1
DNA: TGCAGTGCTCCGACAGGCTACACCTTC
CDR3: CSAPTGYTF

D: NA
J: TRBJ1-3
size: few
V: TRBV20-1
DNA: TGCAGTGCCTTGGACGACGCTGGAAACACCATATATTTT
CDR3: CSALDDAGNTIYF

D: TRBD1
J: TRBJ2-7
size: few
V: TRBV9
DNA: TGTGCCAGCAGCGTAAGAGGGGACAGCGGCTACGAGCAGTACTTC
CDR3: CASSVRGDSGYEQYF

D: NA
J: TRBJ1-1
size: many
V: TRBV2
DNA: TGTGCCAGCCCCCCGGCGGCTGGCCTTGAAGCTTTCTTT
CDR3: CASPPAAGLEAFF

D: TRBD1
J: TRBJ2-7
size: few
V: TRBV4-1
DNA: TGCGCCAGCAGCCAAGGCCCCGTGTCGGGACAGGGCGCCTACGAGCAGTACTTC
CDR3: CASSQGPVSGQGAYEQYF

D: NA
J: TRBJ1-1
size: NA
V: TRBV7-9
DNA: TGTGCCAGCAGCTTATGGGTTGGGGGCATGAACACTGAAGCTTTCTTT
CDR3: CASSLWVGGMNTEAFF

D: NA
J: TRBJ2-5
size: NA
V: TRBV5-6
DNA: TGTGCCAGCAGCTCCGGGGTCAACGCAGAGACCCAGTACTTC
CDR3: CASSSGVNAETQYF

D: TRBD2
J: TRBJ2-5
size: few
V: TRBV6-5
DNA: TGTGCCAGCAGTACCCCCCGGCGGGAGGGCCACGAGACCCAGTACTTC
CDR3: CASSTPRREGHETQYF

D: NA
J: TRBJ1-5
size: few
V: TRBV10-3
DNA: TGTGCCAGCAGTTTTTCAGGGAGGATGAATCAGCCCCAGCATTTT
CDR3: CASSFSGRMNQPQHF

D: NA
J: TRBJ2-7
size: NA
V: TRBV20-1
DNA: TGCAGTGCTAGAGACGGGGGGCGGTCCTACGAGCAGTACTTC
CDR3: CSARDGGRSYEQYF

D: TRBD1
J: TRBJ1-2
size: many
V: TRBV12-3/TRBV12-4
DNA: TGTGCCAGCAGCTTAACAGGGGGGGATGGCTACACCTTC
CDR3: CASSLTGGDGYTF

D: NA
J: TRBJ1-5
size: NA
V: TRBV2
DNA: TGTGCCAGCAGTCCCGTTGGCAGGGAGAATCAGCCCCAGCATTTT
CDR3: CASSPVGRENQPQHF